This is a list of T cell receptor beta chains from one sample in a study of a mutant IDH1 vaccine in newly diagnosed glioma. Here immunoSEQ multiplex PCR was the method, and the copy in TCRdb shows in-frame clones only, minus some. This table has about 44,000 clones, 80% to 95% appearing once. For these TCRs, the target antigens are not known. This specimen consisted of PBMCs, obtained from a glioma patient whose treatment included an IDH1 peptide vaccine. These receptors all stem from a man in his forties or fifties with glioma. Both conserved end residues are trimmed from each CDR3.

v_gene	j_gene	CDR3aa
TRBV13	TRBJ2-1	ASSLLAREQF
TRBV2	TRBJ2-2	ASSEAEANTGELF
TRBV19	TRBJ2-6	ASSIDGGSGANVLT
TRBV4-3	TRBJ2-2	ASSYRGTGELF
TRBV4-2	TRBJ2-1	ASSQDRQNNEQF
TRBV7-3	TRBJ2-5	ASSADRGQGTQY
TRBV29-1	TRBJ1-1	SATDWSTEAF
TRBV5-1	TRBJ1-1	ASSSRTENTEAF
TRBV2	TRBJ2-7	ASSELGLARSYEQY
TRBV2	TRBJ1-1	ASSEAGISEAF
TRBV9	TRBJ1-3	ASSVGRQGDTIY
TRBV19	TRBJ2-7	ASGADRGLDEQY
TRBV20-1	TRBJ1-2	SPRDGYT
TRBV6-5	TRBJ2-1	ASSYGSGTYNEQF
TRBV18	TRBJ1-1	ASSPRTGVSEAF
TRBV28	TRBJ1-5	ASIPQRSTGGSLPQH
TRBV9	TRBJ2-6	ASSPRIDRVNVLT
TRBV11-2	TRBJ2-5	ASSSRDRFSLETQY
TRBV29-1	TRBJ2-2	SASAPANTGELF
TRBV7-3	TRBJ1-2	ASSLTSAGAGYT
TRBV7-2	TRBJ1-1	ASSSQIRDNTEAF
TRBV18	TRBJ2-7	ASSPTGTGINEQY
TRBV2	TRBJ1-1	ASSEARAGGTEAF
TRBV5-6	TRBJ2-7	ASSPGTGSYEQY
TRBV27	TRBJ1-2	ATRTGGGYGYT
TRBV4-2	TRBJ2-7	ASSRGLGESYEQY
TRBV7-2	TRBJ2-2	ASSTPKDRANTGELF
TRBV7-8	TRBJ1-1	ASSPRWGTEAF
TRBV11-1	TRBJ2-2	ASSLSSAGTGELF
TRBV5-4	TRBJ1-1	ASSGGTNTEAF
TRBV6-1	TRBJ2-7	ASSEGVTGGYEQY
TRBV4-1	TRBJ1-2	ASSQVQGMRGYT
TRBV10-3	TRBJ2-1	AISEQNSNNEQF
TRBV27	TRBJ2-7	ASSGQTYEQY
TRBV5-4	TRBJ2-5	ASSPGVGAGAGWAQY
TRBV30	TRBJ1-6	AWTDRDPNSPLH
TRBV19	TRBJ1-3	ASSTRQGLRNTIY
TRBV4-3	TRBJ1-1	ASSQDRNTEAF
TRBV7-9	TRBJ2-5	ASSLAFIGGETQY
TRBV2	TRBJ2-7	ASSGGGLYEQY
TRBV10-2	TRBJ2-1	ASTVVGVNEQF
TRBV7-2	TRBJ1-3	ASSVDGLSGNTIY
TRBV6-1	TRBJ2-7	ASSVLAGGVSYEQY
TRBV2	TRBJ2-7	ASRKTELYEQY
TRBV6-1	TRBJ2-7	ASSGRDRGYEQY
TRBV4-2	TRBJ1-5	ASSQGTVNQPQH
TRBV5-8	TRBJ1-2	ASSSGRKYGYT
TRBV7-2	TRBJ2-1	ASSFSSGTYNEQF
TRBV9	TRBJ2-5	ASSGQGRTQETQY
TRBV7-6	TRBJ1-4	ASSIDRLPNEKLF
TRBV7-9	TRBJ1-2	ASTSGTPRADSYGYT
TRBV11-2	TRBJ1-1	ASSFRQAMNTEAF
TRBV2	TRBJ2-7	ASRGDRNSYEQY
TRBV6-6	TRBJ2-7	ASSRLSHSYEQY
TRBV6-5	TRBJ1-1	ASSSLGGTEAF
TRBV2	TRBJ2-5	ASTEGSSVQETQY
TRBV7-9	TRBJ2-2	ASSQTTATGELF
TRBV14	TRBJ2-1	ASSPSGGSYNEQF
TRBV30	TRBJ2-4	AWNSGGLGDIQY